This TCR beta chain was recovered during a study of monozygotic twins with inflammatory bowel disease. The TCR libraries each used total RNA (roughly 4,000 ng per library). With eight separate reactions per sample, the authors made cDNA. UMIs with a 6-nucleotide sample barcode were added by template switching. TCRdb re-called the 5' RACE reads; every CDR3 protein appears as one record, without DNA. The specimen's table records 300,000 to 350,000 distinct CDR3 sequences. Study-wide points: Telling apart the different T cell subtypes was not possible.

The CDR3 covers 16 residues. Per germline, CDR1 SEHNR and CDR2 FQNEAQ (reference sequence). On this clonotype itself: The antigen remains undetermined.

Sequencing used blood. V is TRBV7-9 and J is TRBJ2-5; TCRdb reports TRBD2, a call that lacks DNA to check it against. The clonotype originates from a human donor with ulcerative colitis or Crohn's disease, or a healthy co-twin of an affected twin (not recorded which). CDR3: CASSSPEGLDRETQYF. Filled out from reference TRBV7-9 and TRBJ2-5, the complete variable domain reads DTGVSQNPRHKITKRGQNVTFRCDPISEHNRLYWYRQTLGQGPEFLTYFQNEAQLEKSRLLSDRFSAERPKGSFSTLEIQRTEQGDSAMYLCASSSPEGLDRETQYFGPGTRLLVL.